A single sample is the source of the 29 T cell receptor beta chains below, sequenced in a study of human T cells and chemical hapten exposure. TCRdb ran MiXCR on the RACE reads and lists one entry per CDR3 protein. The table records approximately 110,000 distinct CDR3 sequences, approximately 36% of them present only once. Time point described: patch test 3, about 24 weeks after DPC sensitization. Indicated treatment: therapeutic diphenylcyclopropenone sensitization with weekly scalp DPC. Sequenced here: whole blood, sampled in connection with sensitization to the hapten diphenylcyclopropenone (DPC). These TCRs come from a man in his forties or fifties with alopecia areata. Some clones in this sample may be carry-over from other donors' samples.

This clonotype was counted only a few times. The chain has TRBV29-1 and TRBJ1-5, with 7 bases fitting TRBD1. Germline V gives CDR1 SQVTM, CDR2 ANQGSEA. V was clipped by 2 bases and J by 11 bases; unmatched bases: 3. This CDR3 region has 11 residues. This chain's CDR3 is CSVEQGGAQHF. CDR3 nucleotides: TGCAGCGTTGAACAGGGGGGAGCCCAGCATTTT.

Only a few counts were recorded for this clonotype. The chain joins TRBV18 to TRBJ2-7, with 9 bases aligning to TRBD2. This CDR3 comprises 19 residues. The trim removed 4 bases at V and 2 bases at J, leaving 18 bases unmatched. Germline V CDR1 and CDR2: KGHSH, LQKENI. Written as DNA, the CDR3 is TGTGCCAGCTCACTTAAGAGGGGAAGCTCTAGCGGGATGACCTACGAGCAGTACGTC. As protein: CASSLKRGSSSGMTYEQYV.

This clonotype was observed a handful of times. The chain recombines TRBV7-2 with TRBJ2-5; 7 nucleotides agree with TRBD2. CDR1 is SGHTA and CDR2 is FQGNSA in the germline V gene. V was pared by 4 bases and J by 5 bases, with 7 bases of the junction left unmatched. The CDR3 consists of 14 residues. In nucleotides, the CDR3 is TGTGCCAGCAGCTCCGGACTAGGATCCGAGACCCAGTACTTC. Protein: CASSSGLGSETQYF.

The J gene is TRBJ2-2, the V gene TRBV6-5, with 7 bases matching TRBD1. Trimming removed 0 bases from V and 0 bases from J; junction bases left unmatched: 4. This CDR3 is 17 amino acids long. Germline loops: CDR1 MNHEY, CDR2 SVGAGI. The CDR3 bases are TGTGCCAGCAGTTACTCCCGACAGGGCGCGAACACCGGGGAGCTGTTTTTT. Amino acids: CASSYSRQGANTGELFF.

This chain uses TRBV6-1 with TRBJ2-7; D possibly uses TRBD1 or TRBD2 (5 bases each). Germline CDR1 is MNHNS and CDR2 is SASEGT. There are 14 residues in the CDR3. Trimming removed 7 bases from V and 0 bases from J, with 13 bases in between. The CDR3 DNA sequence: TGTGCCAGCAACCCCTGGGGGAACTCCTACGAGCAGTACGTC. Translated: CASNPWGNSYEQYV.

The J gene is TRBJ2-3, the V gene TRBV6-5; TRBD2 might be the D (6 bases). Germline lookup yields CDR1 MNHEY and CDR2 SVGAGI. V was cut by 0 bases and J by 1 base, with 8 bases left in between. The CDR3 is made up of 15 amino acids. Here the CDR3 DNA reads TGTGCCAGCAGTTACTCGGGGACTGGCACAGATACGCAGTATTTT. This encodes CASSYSGTGTDTQYF.

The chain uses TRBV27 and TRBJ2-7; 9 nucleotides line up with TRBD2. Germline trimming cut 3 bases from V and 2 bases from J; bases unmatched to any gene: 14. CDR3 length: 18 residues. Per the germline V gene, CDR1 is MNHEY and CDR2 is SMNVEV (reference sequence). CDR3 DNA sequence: TGTGCCAGCAGTTTGTGGCGGGGGACTAGCTATGGGGCCTACGAGCAGTACTTC. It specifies CASSLWRGTSYGAYEQYF.

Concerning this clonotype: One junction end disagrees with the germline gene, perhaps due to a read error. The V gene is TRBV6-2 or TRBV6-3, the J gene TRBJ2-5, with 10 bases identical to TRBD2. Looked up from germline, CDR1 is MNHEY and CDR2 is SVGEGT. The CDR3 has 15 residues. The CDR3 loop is CAGRRVAGGTETQYF. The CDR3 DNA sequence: TGTGCCGGCAGGAGAGTAGCGGGAGGAACGGAGACCCAGTACTTC.

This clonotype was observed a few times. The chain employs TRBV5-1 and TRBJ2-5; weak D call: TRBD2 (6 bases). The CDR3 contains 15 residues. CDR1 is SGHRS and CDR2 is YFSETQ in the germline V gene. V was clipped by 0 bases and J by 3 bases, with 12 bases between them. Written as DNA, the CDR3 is TGCGCCAGCAGCTTGGGCCGGGAGTTGAAAGAGACCCAGTACTTC. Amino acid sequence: CASSLGRELKETQYF.

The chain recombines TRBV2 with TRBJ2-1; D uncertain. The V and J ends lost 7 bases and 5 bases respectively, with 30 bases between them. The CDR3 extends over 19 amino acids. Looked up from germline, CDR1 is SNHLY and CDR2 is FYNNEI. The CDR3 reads CASISKSYRLRKTDNEQFF. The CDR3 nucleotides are TGTGCCAGCATCTCCAAGTCCTATAGACTGAGGAAAACCGACAATGAGCAGTTCTTC. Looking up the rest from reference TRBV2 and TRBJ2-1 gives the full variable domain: EPEVTQTPSHQVTQMGQEVILRCVPISNHLYFYWYRQILGQKVEFLVSFYNNEISEKSEIFDDQFSVERPDGSNFTLKIRSTKLEDSAMYFCASISKSYRLRKTDNEQFFGPGTRLTVL.

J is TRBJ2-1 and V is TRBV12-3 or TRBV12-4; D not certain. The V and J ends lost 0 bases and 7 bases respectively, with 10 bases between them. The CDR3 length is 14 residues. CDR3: CASSLARVGNEQFF. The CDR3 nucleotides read TGTGCCAGCAGTTTAGCTAGGGTGGGTAATGAGCAGTTCTTC.

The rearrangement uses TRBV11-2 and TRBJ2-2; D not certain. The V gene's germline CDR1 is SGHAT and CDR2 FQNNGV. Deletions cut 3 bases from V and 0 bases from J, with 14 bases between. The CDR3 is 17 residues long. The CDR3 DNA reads TGTGCCAGCAGCTTTCTCTTCGCGGAAGCGAACACCGGGGAGCTGTTTTTT. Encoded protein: CASSFLFAEANTGELFF.

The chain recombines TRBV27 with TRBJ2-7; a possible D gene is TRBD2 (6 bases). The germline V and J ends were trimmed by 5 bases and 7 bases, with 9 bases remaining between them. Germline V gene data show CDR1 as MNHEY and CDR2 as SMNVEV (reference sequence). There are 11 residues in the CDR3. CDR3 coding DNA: TGTGCCAGCAGTCCTGCGGGGGAGCAGTACGTC. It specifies CASSPAGEQYV.

The CDR3 nucleotides read TGTGCCAGCAGCTTAGAAGGGCAGGGACTGGAAAAACTGTTTTTT. It is translated as CASSLEGQGLEKLFF. The rearrangement uses TRBV7-2 and TRBJ1-4, with D perhaps matching TRBD1 (5 bases). Between the trimmed V and J ends, which lost 1 base and 8 bases, there was a span of 14 bases. Germline loops: CDR1 SGHTA, CDR2 FQGNSA. The CDR3 runs to 15 residues.

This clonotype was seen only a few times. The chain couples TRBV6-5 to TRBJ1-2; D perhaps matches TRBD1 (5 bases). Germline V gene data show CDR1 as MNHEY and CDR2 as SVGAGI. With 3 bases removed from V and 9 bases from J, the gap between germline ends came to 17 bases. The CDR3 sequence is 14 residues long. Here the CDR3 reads CASSYRDGLESYTF. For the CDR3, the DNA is TGTGCCAGCAGTTATCGGGACGGCCTCGAGAGCTACACCTTC.

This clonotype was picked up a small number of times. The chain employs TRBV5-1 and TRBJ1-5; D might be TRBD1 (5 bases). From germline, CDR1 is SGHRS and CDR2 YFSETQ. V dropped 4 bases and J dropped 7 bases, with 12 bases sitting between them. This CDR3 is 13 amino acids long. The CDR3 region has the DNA TGCGCCAGCAGCGGGGCAGTAGAGCAGCCCCAGCATTTT. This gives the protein CASSGAVEQPQHF.

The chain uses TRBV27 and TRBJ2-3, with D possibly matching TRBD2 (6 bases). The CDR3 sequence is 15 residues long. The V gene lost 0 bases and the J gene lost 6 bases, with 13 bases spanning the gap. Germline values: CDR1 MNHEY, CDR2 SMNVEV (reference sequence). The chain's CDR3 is CASSLSRGAGDTQYF. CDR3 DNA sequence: TGTGCCAGCAGTTTATCGCGGGGAGCCGGGGATACGCAGTATTTT.

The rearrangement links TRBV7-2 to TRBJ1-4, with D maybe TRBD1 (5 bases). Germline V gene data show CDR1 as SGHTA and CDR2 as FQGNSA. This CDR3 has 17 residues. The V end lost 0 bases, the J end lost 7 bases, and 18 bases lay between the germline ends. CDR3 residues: CASSLASPPGSGEKLFF. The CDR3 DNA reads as TGTGCCAGCAGCTTAGCGAGCCCCCCAGGGTCCGGTGAAAAACTGTTTTTT.

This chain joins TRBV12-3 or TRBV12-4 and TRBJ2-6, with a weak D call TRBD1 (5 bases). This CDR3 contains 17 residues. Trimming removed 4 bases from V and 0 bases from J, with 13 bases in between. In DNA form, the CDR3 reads TGTGCCAGCAGTTCACAAGGGGCCCCCTCTGGGGCCAACGTCCTGACTTTC. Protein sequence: CASSSQGAPSGANVLTF.

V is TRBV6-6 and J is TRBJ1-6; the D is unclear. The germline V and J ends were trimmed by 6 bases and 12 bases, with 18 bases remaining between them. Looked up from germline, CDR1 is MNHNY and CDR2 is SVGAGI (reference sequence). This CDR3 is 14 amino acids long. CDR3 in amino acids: CASRHSTPGIPLHF. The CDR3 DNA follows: TGTGCCAGCAGACACTCAACTCCAGGCATACCCCTCCACTTT.

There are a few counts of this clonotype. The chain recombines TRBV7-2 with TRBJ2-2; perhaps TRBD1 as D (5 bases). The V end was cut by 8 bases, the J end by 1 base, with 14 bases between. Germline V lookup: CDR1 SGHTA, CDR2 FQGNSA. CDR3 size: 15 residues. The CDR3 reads CASAMAGRNTGELFF. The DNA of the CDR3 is TGTGCCAGCGCAATGGCAGGGCGGAACACCGGGGAGCTGTTTTTT.

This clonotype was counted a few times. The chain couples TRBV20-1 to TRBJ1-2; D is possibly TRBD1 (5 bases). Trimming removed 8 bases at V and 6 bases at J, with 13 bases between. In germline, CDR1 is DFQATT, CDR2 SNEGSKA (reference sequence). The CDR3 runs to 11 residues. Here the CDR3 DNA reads TGCAGTCCCCGGGGGGGTCATGGCTACACCTTC. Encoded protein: CSPRGGHGYTF.

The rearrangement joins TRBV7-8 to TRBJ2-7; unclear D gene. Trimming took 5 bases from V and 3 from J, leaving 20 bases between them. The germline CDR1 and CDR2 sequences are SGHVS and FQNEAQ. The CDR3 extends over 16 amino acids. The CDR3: CASSPSRMAGIYEQYF. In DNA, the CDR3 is TGTGCCAGCAGCCCAAGTCGCATGGCAGGTATCTACGAGCAGTACTTC.

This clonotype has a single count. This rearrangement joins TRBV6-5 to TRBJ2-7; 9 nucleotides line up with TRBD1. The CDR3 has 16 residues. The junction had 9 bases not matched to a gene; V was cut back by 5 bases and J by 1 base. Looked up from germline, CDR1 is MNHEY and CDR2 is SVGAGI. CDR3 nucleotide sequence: TGTGCCAGCAGTATAATCCCCGGACAGGGGTCCTACGAGCAGTACTTC. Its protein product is CASSIIPGQGSYEQYF.

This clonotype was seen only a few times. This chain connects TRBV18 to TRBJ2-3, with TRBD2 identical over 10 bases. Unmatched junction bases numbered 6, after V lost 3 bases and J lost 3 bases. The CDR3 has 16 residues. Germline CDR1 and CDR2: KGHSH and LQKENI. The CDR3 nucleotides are TGTGCCAGCTCACCTCCTAGCGGGAGTAGGACAGATACGCAGTATTTT. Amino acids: CASSPPSGSRTDTQYF. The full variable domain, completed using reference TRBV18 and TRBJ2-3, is NAGVMQNPRHLVRRRGQEARLRCSPMKGHSHVYWYRQLPEEGLKFMVYLQKENIIDESGMPKERFSAEFPKEGPSILRIQQVVRGDSAAYFCASSPPSGSRTDTQYFGPGTRLTVL.

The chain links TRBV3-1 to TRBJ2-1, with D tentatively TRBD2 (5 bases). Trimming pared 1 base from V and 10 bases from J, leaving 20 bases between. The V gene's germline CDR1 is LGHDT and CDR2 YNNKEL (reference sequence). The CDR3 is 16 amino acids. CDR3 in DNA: TGTGCCAGCAGCCAAGGGGGTGGGAGAGCCCTTCGGGAGCAGTTCTTC. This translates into CASSQGGGRALREQFF.

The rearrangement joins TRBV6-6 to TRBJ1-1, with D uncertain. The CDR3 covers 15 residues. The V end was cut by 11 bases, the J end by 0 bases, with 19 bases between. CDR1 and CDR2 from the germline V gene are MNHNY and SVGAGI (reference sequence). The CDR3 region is CACNPGVYMNTEAFF. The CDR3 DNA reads TGTGCCTGCAATCCAGGAGTATACATGAACACTGAAGCTTTCTTT.

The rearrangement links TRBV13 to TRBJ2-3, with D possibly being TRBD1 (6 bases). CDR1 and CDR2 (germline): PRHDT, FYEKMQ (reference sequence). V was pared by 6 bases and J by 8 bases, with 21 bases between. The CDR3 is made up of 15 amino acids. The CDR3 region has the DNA TGTGCCAGCAGTCCAGGACAGTTCTCCCCGGGTACGCAGTATTTT. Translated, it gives CASSPGQFSPGTQYF.

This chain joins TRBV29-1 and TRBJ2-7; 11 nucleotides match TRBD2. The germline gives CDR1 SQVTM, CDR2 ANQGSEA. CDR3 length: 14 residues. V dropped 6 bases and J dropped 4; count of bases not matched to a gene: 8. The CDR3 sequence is CSVVGTSGFYEQYF. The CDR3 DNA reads TGCAGCGTAGTGGGGACTAGCGGCTTTTACGAGCAGTACTTC.